The rows below give T cell receptor beta chains drawn from one sample of a study of cytomegalovirus exposure and HLA in healthy donors. Some clones are missing from TCRdb's copy, which holds only in-frame ones; the method was immunoSEQ multiplex PCR. The sample includes 140,000 to 150,000 clones. Sequences were obtained from PBMCs. These TCRs come from a male donor in good health and CMV-seronegative. CDR3s include the opening cysteine and the closing phenylalanine or tryptophan. D genes are given only for firm matches.

d_call: TRBD1; v_call: TRBV4-3; j_call: TRBJ1-4; cdr3_aa: CASSQTGQGAEKLFF; cdr3_nt: TGCGCCAGCAGCCAAACAGGCCAGGGGGCGGAAAAACTGTTTTTT
d_call: NA; v_call: TRBV11-2; j_call: TRBJ1-3; cdr3_aa: CASSFGTTGNTIYF; cdr3_nt: TGTGCCAGCAGCTTTGGGACAACTGGAAACACCATATATTTT
d_call: NA; v_call: TRBV18; j_call: TRBJ1-2; cdr3_aa: CASSYRQGYGYTF; cdr3_nt: TGTGCCAGCTCCTATAGGCAGGGCTATGGCTACACCTTC
d_call: TRBD1; v_call: TRBV19; j_call: TRBJ2-5; cdr3_aa: CASRTVGQGQETQYF; cdr3_nt: TGTGCCAGTAGGACTGTTGGACAGGGACAAGAGACCCAGTACTTC
d_call: NA; v_call: TRBV7-2; j_call: TRBJ2-7; cdr3_aa: CASSSAGSSYEQYF; cdr3_nt: TGTGCCAGCAGCTCGGCGGGTAGCTCCTACGAGCAGTACTTC
d_call: TRBD2; v_call: TRBV6-1; j_call: TRBJ2-7; cdr3_aa: CASSEADFRGASGRYEQYF; cdr3_nt: TGTGCCAGCAGTGAAGCAGATTTTCGAGGGGCTAGCGGGAGATACGAGCAGTACTTC
d_call: TRBD1; v_call: TRBV7-9; j_call: TRBJ1-2; cdr3_aa: CASSSLTGQGKYGYTF; cdr3_nt: TGTGCCAGCAGCTCACTAACCGGACAGGGGAAATATGGCTACACCTTC
d_call: TRBD1; v_call: TRBV4-3; j_call: TRBJ1-1; cdr3_aa: CASSQDRGTEAFF; cdr3_nt: TGCGCCAGCAGCCAGGACAGGGGCACTGAAGCTTTCTTT
d_call: NA; v_call: TRBV27; j_call: TRBJ1-2; cdr3_aa: CASSGGFGGELYGYTF; cdr3_nt: TGTGCCAGCAGTGGAGGGTTCGGAGGGGAACTGTATGGCTACACCTTC
d_call: NA; v_call: TRBV25-1; j_call: TRBJ2-7; cdr3_aa: CASSRGWEQYF; cdr3_nt: TGTGCCAGCAGTAGGGGGTGGGAGCAGTACTTC
d_call: NA; v_call: TRBV27; j_call: TRBJ2-7; cdr3_aa: CASSNRDNYEQYF; cdr3_nt: TGTGCCAGCAGTAACCGGGACAACTACGAGCAGTACTTC
d_call: NA; v_call: TRBV7-3; j_call: TRBJ1-6; cdr3_aa: CASRVGTPEDSPLHF; cdr3_nt: TGTGCCAGCAGGGTTGGAACGCCGGAGGATTCACCCCTCCACTTT
d_call: NA; v_call: TRBV11-2; j_call: TRBJ2-5; cdr3_aa: CASSKSNLQETQYF; cdr3_nt: TGTGCCAGCAGTAAAAGCAACCTACAAGAGACCCAGTACTTC
d_call: TRBD1; v_call: TRBV19; j_call: TRBJ1-6; cdr3_aa: CASSIIGTDSPLHF; cdr3_nt: TGTGCCAGTAGCATAATAGGGACAGATTCACCCCTCCACTTT
d_call: NA; v_call: TRBV9; j_call: TRBJ1-5; cdr3_aa: CASSVAGEGQPQHF; cdr3_nt: TGTGCCAGCAGCGTAGCAGGGGAGGGACAGCCCCAGCATTTT
d_call: NA; v_call: TRBV19; j_call: TRBJ1-5; cdr3_aa: CASSIAAGNQPQHF; cdr3_nt: TGTGCCAGTAGTATAGCGGCAGGGAATCAGCCCCAGCATTTT
d_call: TRBD1; v_call: TRBV2; j_call: TRBJ1-1; cdr3_aa: CASSTGMNTEAFF; cdr3_nt: TGTGCCAGCTCGACAGGGATGAACACTGAAGCTTTCTTT
d_call: TRBD1; v_call: TRBV7-3; j_call: TRBJ2-1; cdr3_aa: CASSSPGQGGWSSYNEQFF; cdr3_nt: TGTGCCAGCAGCTCACCGGGACAGGGAGGCTGGAGCTCCTACAATGAGCAGTTCTTC
d_call: TRBD1; v_call: TRBV19; j_call: TRBJ1-1; cdr3_aa: CASTLTGAEAFF; cdr3_nt: TGTGCCAGCACGTTGACAGGGGCTGAAGCTTTCTTT
d_call: NA; v_call: TRBV30; j_call: TRBJ1-5; cdr3_aa: CAWSSQGTQPQHF; cdr3_nt: TGTGCCTGGAGTTCTCAGGGGACGCAGCCCCAGCATTTT
d_call: NA; v_call: TRBV6-5; j_call: TRBJ1-2; cdr3_aa: CASSPSTNYEFGYTF; cdr3_nt: TGTGCCAGCAGTCCTTCCACAAATTACGAATTCGGCTACACCTTC
d_call: NA; v_call: TRBV20-1; j_call: TRBJ2-5; cdr3_aa: CSAPYQETQYF; cdr3_nt: TGCAGTGCCCCGTACCAAGAGACCCAGTACTTC
d_call: TRBD2; v_call: TRBV7-6; j_call: TRBJ2-3; cdr3_aa: CASSLALAGRTDTQYF; cdr3_nt: TGTGCCAGCAGCTTAGCGCTAGCGGGACGCACAGATACGCAGTATTTT
d_call: NA; v_call: TRBV27; j_call: TRBJ1-5; cdr3_aa: CASSSQGPVGPNQPQHF; cdr3_nt: TGTGCCAGCAGTTCCCAGGGCCCCGTTGGTCCTAATCAGCCCCAGCATTTT
d_call: TRBD1; v_call: TRBV15; j_call: TRBJ1-5; cdr3_aa: CATSSFPGGGDQPQHF; cdr3_nt: TGTGCCACCAGCAGTTTCCCCGGAGGGGGCGATCAGCCCCAGCATTTT
d_call: TRBD2; v_call: TRBV6-5; j_call: TRBJ2-1; cdr3_aa: CASSLSTSGLNEQFF; cdr3_nt: TGTGCCAGCAGTTTATCGACTAGCGGTCTCAATGAGCAGTTCTTC
d_call: NA; v_call: TRBV19; j_call: TRBJ1-5; cdr3_aa: CASTDWSNQPQHF; cdr3_nt: TGTGCCAGTACCGACTGGAGCAATCAGCCCCAGCATTTT
d_call: TRBD2; v_call: TRBV5-1; j_call: TRBJ2-7; cdr3_aa: CASSVRTSTYYEQYF; cdr3_nt: TGCGCCAGCAGCGTTCGGACTAGCACTTACTACGAGCAGTACTTC
d_call: TRBD1; v_call: TRBV11-3; j_call: TRBJ2-1; cdr3_aa: CASSSGQGNEQFF; cdr3_nt: TGTGCCAGCAGCTCGGGACAGGGCAATGAGCAGTTCTTC
d_call: TRBD1; v_call: TRBV4-1; j_call: TRBJ2-2; cdr3_aa: CASSQEGQGTGELFF; cdr3_nt: TGCGCCAGCAGCCAAGAGGGACAGGGGACCGGGGAGCTGTTTTTT
d_call: TRBD1; v_call: TRBV7-2; j_call: TRBJ2-7; cdr3_aa: CASSWDRGQPYEQYF; cdr3_nt: TGTGCCAGCAGCTGGGACAGGGGGCAACCCTACGAGCAGTACTTC
d_call: TRBD2; v_call: TRBV6-1; j_call: TRBJ2-3; cdr3_aa: CASSEAFSGGSDTQYF; cdr3_nt: TGTGCCAGCAGTGAAGCCTTCAGCGGGGGGTCGGATACGCAGTATTTT
d_call: NA; v_call: TRBV6-5; j_call: TRBJ2-2; cdr3_aa: CASRSEADTGELFF; cdr3_nt: TGTGCCAGCCGCTCCGAAGCGGACACCGGGGAGCTGTTTTTT
d_call: NA; v_call: TRBV7-3; j_call: TRBJ2-3; cdr3_aa: CASSLLGPSTDTQYF; cdr3_nt: TGTGCCAGCAGCTTACTGGGGCCTAGCACAGATACGCAGTATTTT
d_call: TRBD2; v_call: TRBV29-1; j_call: TRBJ2-1; cdr3_aa: CSVDTEGLAFDEQFF; cdr3_nt: TGCAGCGTTGATACGGAGGGACTAGCGTTCGATGAGCAGTTCTTC
d_call: TRBD1; v_call: TRBV18; j_call: TRBJ1-2; cdr3_aa: CASSPLDRSYGYTF; cdr3_nt: TGTGCCAGCTCACCATTGGACAGGTCTTATGGCTACACCTTC
d_call: NA; v_call: TRBV7-3; j_call: TRBJ2-2; cdr3_aa: CASSLTPTNTGELFF; cdr3_nt: TGTGCCAGCAGCTTAACCCCCACGAACACCGGGGAGCTGTTTTTT
d_call: TRBD2; v_call: TRBV7-9; j_call: TRBJ2-1; cdr3_aa: CASSSGLAGNNEQFF; cdr3_nt: TGTGCCAGCAGCTCCGGACTAGCTGGAAACAATGAGCAGTTCTTC
d_call: NA; v_call: TRBV30; j_call: TRBJ1-6; cdr3_aa: CAWSPKLTLHF; cdr3_nt: TGTGCCTGGAGTCCTAAACTCACCCTCCACTTT
d_call: NA; v_call: TRBV19; j_call: TRBJ1-1; cdr3_aa: CASTPRGMNTEAFF; cdr3_nt: TGTGCCAGTACCCCGCGGGGTATGAACACTGAAGCTTTCTTT
d_call: TRBD1; v_call: TRBV6-5; j_call: TRBJ1-2; cdr3_aa: CASSPIFGTGGYTF; cdr3_nt: TGTGCCAGCAGCCCAATTTTCGGGACAGGGGGCTACACCTTC
d_call: TRBD2; v_call: TRBV28; j_call: TRBJ2-3; cdr3_aa: CASSSSLAGVGDTQYF; cdr3_nt: TGTGCCAGCAGTTCCTCACTAGCGGGGGTTGGAGATACGCAGTATTTT
d_call: NA; v_call: TRBV4-2; j_call: TRBJ1-2; cdr3_aa: CASSQDPMSGYTF; cdr3_nt: TGTGCCAGCAGCCAAGATCCCATGTCTGGCTACACCTTC
d_call: TRBD1; v_call: TRBV15; j_call: TRBJ1-3; cdr3_aa: CATSFVTGETGNTIYF; cdr3_nt: TGTGCCACCAGCTTCGTAACAGGGGAGACTGGAAACACCATATATTTT
d_call: TRBD1; v_call: TRBV19; j_call: TRBJ1-6; cdr3_aa: CASSSYGTGASPLHF; cdr3_nt: TGTGCCAGTAGTAGCTACGGGACAGGGGCTTCACCCCTCCACTTT
d_call: NA; v_call: TRBV4-3; j_call: TRBJ1-5; cdr3_aa: CASSQDYPGRYQPQHF; cdr3_nt: TGCGCCAGCAGCCAAGATTATCCAGGCCGATATCAGCCCCAGCATTTT
d_call: NA; v_call: TRBV28; j_call: TRBJ1-5; cdr3_aa: CASTFGVGKQPQHF; cdr3_nt: TGTGCCAGCACTTTCGGGGTCGGTAAACAGCCCCAGCATTTT
d_call: TRBD1; v_call: TRBV6-6; j_call: TRBJ2-7; cdr3_aa: CASSNDGTGPYEQYF; cdr3_nt: TGTGCCAGCAGTAACGACGGGACAGGGCCCTACGAGCAGTACTTC
d_call: TRBD1; v_call: TRBV23-1; j_call: TRBJ1-2; cdr3_aa: CASSLRLTGDLGGYTF; cdr3_nt: TGCGCCAGCAGCCTCCGCCTTACAGGGGACCTTGGCGGCTACACCTTC
d_call: TRBD1; v_call: TRBV10-1; j_call: TRBJ1-4; cdr3_aa: CASPRDRFNEKLFF; cdr3_nt: TGCGCCAGCCCGCGGGACAGGTTTAATGAAAAACTGTTTTTT